This T cell receptor (beta chain) was obtained from a study of blood T cell repertoires in COVID-19. Study-wide background: T cells, B-cell-depleted T cells, or PBMCs supplied cDNA or gDNA.

V was pared by 4 bases and J by 5 bases, with 2 bases of the junction left unmatched. CDR1 SEHNR and CDR2 FQNEAQ come from the germline V gene (reference sequence). This CDR3 is built from 14 residues. As handled by the study authors: Reference gene primer amplification yielded estimated nucleated cell counts. Only in-frame clones appear in the TCRdb table, and some are missing; sequencing was by immunoSEQ multiplex PCR. D and trimming come from the DNA, and the V and J calls and clone size come from that table. The sample shows over 250,000 clones, roughly four fifths of them seen only once. Specimen: PBMCs or T cells enriched from blood (not recorded which). V usage is TRBV7-9 and J usage is TRBJ1-1; 12 bases are a match to TRBD1. The TCR was taken from a man under 40 with acute COVID-19. The CDR3, as DNA: TGTGCCAGCAGCTCGGGACAGGGGGCAACTGAAGCTTTCTTT. Protein sequence: CASSSGQGATEAFF.